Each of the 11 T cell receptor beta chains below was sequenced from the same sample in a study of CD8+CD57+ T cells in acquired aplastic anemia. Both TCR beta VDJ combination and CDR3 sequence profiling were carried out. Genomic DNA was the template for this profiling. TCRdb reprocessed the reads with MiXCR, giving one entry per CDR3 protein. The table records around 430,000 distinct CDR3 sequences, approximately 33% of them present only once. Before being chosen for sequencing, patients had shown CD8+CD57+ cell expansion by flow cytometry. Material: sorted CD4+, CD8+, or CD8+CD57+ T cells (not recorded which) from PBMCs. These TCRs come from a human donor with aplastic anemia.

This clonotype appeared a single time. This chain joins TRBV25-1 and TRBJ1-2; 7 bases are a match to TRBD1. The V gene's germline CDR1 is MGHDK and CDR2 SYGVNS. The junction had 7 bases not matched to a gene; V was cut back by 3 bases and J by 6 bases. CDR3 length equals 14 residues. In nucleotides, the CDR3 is TGTGCCAGCAGTGAGACAGGGCGTGGGGATGGCTACACCTTC. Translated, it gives CASSETGRGDGYTF.

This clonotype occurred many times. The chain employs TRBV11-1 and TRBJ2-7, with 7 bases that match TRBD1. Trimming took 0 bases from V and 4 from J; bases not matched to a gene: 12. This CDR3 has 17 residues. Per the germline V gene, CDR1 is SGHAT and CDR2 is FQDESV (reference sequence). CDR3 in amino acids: CASSLARGGQRLYEQYF. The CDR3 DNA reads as TGTGCCAGCAGCTTAGCTCGAGGGGGACAGCGACTTTACGAGCAGTACTTC.

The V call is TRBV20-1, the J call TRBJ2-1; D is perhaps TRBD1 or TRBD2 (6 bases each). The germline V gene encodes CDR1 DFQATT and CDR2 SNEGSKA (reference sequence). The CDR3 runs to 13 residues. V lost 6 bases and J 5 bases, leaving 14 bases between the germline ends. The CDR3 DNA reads TGCAGTGCCGGTGGGGGGCCCCACAATGAGCAGTTCTTC. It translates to CSAGGGPHNEQFF.

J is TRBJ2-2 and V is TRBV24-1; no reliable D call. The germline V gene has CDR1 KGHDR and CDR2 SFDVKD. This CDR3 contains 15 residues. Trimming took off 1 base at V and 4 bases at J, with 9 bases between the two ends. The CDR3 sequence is CATSDFWSPTGELFF. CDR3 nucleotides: TGTGCCACCAGTGATTTTTGGAGTCCCACCGGGGAGCTGTTTTTT.

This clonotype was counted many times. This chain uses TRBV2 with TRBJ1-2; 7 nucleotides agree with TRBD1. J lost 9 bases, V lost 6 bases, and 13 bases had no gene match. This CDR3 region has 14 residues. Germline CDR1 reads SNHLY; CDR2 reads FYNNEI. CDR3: CASRSDREMVSYTF. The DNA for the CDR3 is TGTGCCAGCAGGAGTGACAGGGAAATGGTGAGCTACACCTTC.

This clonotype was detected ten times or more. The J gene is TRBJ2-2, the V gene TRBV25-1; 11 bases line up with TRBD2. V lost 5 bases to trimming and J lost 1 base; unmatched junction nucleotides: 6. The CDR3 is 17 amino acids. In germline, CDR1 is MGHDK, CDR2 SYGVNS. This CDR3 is CASSHVGLAGNTGELFF. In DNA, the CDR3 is TGTGCCAGCAGTCACGTTGGACTAGCGGGGAACACCGGGGAGCTGTTTTTT.

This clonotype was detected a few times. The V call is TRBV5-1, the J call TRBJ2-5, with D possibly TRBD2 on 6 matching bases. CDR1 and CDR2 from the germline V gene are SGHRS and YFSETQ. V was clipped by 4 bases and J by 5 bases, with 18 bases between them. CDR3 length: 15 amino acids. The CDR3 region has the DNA TGCGCCAGCAGCCGGACTATCGGGGCCGAGGAGACCCAGTACTTC. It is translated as CASSRTIGAEETQYF.

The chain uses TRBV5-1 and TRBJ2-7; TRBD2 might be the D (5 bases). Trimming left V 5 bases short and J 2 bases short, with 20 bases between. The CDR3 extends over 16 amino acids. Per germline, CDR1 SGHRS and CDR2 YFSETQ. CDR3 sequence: CASSSGGLQMTYEQYF. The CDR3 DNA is TGCGCCAGCAGTTCGGGTGGACTTCAAATGACCTACGAGCAGTACTTC.

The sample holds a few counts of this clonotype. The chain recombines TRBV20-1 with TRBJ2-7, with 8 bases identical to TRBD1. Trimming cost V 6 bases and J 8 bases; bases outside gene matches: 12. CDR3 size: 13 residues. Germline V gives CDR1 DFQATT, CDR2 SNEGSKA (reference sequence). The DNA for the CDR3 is TGCAGTGCACTGGGACAGGTATCTACCCAGCAGTACTTC. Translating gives CSALGQVSTQQYF.

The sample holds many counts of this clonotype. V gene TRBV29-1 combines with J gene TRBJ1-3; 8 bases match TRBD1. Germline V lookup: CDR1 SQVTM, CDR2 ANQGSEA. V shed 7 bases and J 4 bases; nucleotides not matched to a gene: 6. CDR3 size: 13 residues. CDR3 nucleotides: TGCAGCGCCTCGACAGGGGAAGGAAACACCATATATTTT. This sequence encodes CSASTGEGNTIYF.

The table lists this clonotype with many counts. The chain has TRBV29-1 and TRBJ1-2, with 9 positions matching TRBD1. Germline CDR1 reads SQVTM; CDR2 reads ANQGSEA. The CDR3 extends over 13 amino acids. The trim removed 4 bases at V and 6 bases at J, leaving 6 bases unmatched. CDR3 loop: CSVAGQGADGYTF. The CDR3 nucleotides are TGCAGCGTTGCGGGACAGGGTGCGGATGGCTACACCTTC. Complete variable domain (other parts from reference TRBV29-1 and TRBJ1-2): SAVISQKPSRDICQRGTSLTIQCQVDSQVTMMFWYRQQPGQSLTLIATANQGSEATYESGFVIDKFPISRPNLTFSTLTVSNMSPEDSSIYLCSVAGQGADGYTFGSGTRLTVV.